The sequence of this T cell receptor beta chain was determined in a study of blood T cell repertoires in COVID-19. Study-wide context: The cDNA or gDNA used as material had been derived from T cells, B-cell-depleted T cells, or PBMCs.

TCRdb's table, derived via immunoSEQ multiplex PCR, lists solely in-frame clones and lacks some. The sample yields about 310,000 clones, roughly 87% seen once. This CDR3 region has 14 residues. The V and J ends lost 3 bases and 9 bases respectively, with 17 bases between them. Per the germline V gene, CDR1 is MGHDK and CDR2 is SYGVNS. Individuals drawn from approximately 26 US areas were about 18 to 100 years old. The study assigned cohorts using participant-reported clinical history. Sequencing input: PBMCs or T cells enriched from blood (not recorded which). The J gene is TRBJ2-5, the V gene TRBV25-1, with D perhaps matching TRBD2 (6 bases). The TCR originated in a woman between 18 and 29 years old who had recovered from COVID-19. The CDR3 loop is CASSDDSSREAQYF. The CDR3 nucleotides read TGTGCCAGCAGTGACGATAGCAGTAGGGAGGCCCAGTACTTC.